Following are 2 T cell receptor beta chains from one sample sequenced in a study of cytomegalovirus exposure and HLA in healthy donors. The data were produced by immunoSEQ multiplex PCR, yet TCRdb's version contains in-frame clones alone and is incomplete. Found here are tens of thousands of clones, roughly 89% of them singletons; the top ten hold 3.5% to 4%. Material: PBMCs. Source of these receptors: a woman younger than 35 in good health and CMV-seropositive.

The chain combines TRBV19 with TRBJ2-5, with 10 nucleotides matching TRBD2. Germline CDR1 LNHDA, CDR2 SQIVND (reference sequence). V shed 4 bases and J 7 bases; nucleotides not matched to a gene: 21. CDR3 size: 19 residues. Here the CDR3 reads CASSTGASGSSWEMGTQYF. In DNA form, the CDR3 reads TGTGCCAGTAGTACGGGGGCTAGCGGGAGTAGTTGGGAAATGGGGACCCAGTACTTC.

The chain has TRBV28 and TRBJ1-1; D possibly corresponds to TRBD1 (6 bases). With 5 bases removed from V and 3 bases from J, the gap between germline ends came to 19 bases. CDR3 size: 16 residues. From germline, CDR1 is MDHEN and CDR2 SYDVKM. The CDR3 coding sequence is TGTGCCAGCAGTCTAGGTGGGGGGGCGCGGGACACTGAAGCTTTCTTT. The encoded protein is CASSLGGGARDTEAFF. Supplemented by reference TRBV28 and TRBJ1-1, the full variable domain reads DVKVTQSSRYLVKRTGEKVFLECVQDMDHENMFWYRQDPGLGLRLIYFSYDVKMKEKGDIPEGYSVSREKKERFSLILESASTNQTSMYLCASSLGGGARDTEAFFGQGTRLTVV.